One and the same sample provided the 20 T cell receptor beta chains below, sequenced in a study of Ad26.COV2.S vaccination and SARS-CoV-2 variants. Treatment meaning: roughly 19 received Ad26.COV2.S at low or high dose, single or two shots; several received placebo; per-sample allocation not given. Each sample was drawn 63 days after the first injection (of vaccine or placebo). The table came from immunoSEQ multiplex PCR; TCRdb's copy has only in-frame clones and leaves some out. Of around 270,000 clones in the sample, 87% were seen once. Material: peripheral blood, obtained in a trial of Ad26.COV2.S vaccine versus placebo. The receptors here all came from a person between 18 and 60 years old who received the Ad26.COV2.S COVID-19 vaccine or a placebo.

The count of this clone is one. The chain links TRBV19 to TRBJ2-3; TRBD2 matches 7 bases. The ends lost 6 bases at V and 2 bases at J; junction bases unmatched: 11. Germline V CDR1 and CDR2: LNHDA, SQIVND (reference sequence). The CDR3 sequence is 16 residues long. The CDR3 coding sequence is TGTGCCAGTAGAAAGGGGAGGACTAGAACCACAGATACGCAGTATTTT. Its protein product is CASRKGRTRTTDTQYF.

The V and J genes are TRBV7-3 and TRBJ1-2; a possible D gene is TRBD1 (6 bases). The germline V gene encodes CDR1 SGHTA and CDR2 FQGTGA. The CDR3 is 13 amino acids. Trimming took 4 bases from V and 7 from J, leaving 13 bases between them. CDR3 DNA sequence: TGTGCCAGCAGCTCCCTGGGGGGCAGTGGCTACACCTTC. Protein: CASSSLGGSGYTF.

The CDR3 spells CATSDYGRTGGYTF. In nucleotides, the CDR3 is TGTGCCACCAGTGATTACGGACGGACGGGGGGCTACACCTTC. This sequence joins TRBV24-1 and TRBJ1-2; no reliable D call. V lost 2 bases and J lost 8, with 14 bases in between. This CDR3 comprises 14 residues. Germline V CDR1 and CDR2: KGHDR, SFDVKD.

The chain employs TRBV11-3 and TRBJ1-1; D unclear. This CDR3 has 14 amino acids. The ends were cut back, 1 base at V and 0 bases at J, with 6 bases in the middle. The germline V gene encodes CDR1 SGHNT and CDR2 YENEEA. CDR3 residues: CASSLAGVNTEAFF. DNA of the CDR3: TGTGCCAGCAGCTTAGCCGGAGTGAACACTGAAGCTTTCTTT.

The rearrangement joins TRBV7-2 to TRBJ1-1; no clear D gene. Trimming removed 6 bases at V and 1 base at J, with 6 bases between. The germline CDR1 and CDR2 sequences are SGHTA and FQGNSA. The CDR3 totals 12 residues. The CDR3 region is CASRPGNTEAFF. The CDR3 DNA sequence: TGTGCCAGCAGACCAGGGAACACTGAAGCTTTCTTT.

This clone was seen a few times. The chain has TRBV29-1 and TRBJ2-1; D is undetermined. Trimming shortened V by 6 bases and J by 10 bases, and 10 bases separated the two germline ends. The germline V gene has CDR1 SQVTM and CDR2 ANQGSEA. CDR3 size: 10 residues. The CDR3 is CSVRSLEQFF. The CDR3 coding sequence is TGCAGCGTGCGAAGCCTGGAGCAGTTCTTC.

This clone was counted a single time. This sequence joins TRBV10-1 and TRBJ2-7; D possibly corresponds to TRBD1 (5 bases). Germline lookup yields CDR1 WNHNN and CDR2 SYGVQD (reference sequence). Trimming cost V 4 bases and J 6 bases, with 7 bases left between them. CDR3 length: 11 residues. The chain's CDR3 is CASSVGVEQYF. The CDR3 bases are TGCGCCAGCAGTGTAGGGGTCGAGCAGTACTTC.

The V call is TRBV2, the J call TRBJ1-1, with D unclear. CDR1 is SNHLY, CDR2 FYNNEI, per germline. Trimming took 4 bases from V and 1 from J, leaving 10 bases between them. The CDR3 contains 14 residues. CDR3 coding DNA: TGTGCCAGCAGTGCGCTGGGAACGAACACTGAAGCTTTCTTT. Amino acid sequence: CASSALGTNTEAFF.

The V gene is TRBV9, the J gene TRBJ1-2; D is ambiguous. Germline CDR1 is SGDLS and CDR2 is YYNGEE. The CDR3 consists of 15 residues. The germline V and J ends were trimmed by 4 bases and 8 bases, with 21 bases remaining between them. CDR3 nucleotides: TGTGCCAGCAGCCCTTTTCCCGGCCAGCTGGAGGGCTACACCTTC. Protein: CASSPFPGQLEGYTF.

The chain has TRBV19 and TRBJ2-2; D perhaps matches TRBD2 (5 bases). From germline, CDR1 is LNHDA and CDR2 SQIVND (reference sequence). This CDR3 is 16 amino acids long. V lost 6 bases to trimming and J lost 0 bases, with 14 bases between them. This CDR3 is CASRVDGNANTGELFF. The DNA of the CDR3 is TGTGCCAGTAGAGTGGACGGGAACGCGAACACCGGGGAGCTGTTTTTT.

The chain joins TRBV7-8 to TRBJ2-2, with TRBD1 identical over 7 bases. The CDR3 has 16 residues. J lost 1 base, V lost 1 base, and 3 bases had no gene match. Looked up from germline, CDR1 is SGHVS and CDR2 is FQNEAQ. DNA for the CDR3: TGTGCCAGCAGCTTAGATTCAGGGGGGAACACCGGGGAGCTGTTTTTT. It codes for CASSLDSGGNTGELFF.

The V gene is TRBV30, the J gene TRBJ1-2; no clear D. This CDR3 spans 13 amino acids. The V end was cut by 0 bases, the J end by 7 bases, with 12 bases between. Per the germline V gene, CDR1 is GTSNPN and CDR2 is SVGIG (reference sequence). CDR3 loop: CAWSVRGVAGYTF. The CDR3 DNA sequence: TGTGCCTGGAGTGTTCGGGGTGTAGCTGGCTACACCTTC.

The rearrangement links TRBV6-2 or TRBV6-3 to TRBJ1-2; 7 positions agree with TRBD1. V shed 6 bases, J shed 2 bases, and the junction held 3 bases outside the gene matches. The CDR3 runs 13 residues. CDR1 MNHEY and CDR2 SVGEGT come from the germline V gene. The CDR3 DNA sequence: TGTGCCAGCAGCTCGGGACAGAACTATGGCTACACCTTC. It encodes CASSSGQNYGYTF.

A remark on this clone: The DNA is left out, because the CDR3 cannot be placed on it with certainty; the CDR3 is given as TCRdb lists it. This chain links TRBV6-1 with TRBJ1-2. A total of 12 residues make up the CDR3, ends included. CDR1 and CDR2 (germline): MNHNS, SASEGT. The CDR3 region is CASSEQVGGGSF.

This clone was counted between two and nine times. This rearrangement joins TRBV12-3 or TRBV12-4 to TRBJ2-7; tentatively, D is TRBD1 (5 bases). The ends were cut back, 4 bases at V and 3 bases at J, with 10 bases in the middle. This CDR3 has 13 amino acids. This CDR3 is CASSSGFGYEQYV. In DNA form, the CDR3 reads TGTGCCAGCAGTTCAGGGTTCGGCTACGAGCAGTACGTC.

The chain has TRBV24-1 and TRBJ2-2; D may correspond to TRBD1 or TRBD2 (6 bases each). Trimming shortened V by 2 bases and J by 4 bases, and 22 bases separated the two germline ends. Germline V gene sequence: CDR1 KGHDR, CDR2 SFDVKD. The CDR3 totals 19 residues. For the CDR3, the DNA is TGTGCCACCAGTGATTCGTCGGGGGCCCCTATGGGTGGCACCGGGGAGCTGTTTTTT. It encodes CATSDSSGAPMGGTGELFF.

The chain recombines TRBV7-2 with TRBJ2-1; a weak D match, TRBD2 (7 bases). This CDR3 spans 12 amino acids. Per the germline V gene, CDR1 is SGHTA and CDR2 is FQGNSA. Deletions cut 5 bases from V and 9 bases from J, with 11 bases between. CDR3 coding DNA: TGTGCCAGCAGCATGGGGGGGCTTGAGCAGTTCTTC. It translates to CASSMGGLEQFF.

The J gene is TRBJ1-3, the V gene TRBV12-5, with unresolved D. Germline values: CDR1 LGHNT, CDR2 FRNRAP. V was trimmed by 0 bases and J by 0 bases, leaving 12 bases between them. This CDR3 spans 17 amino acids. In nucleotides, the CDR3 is TGTGCTAGTGGTTTGGTACTTCCGGGTCTCTCTGGAAACACCATATATTTT. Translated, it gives CASGLVLPGLSGNTIYF.

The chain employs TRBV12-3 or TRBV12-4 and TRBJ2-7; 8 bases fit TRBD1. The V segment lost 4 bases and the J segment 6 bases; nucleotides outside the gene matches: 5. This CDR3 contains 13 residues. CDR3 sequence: CASSYRGSGEQYF. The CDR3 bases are TGTGCCAGCAGTTACAGGGGGAGTGGCGAGCAGTACTTC.

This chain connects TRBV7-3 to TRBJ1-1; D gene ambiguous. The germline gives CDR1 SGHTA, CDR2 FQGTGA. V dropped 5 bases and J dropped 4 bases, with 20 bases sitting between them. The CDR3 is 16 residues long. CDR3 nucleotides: TGTGCCAGCAGCCCTCCTGCCCGGAGGTCAGCCACTGAAGCTTTCTTT. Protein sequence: CASSPPARRSATEAFF.